This T cell receptor (beta chain) was sequenced during a study of brain T cells in children with intractable seizures. Germline CDR1 and CDR2: KGHSH and LQKENI. V dropped 3 bases and J dropped 3 bases, with 9 bases sitting between them. The CDR3 is 14 amino acids. Method: immunoSEQ multiplex PCR; TCRdb's copy keeps in-frame clones and lacks some. The table shows under 150,000 clones, with 90% to 95% occurring only once. The sequenced cases were selected for having the highest brain T cell transcript signatures. The clonotype comes from a boy under two years old with hemimegalencephaly and intractable seizures. This material consisted of peripheral blood, taken at surgery. This rearrangement joins TRBV18 to TRBJ1-5; D is possibly TRBD1 (5 bases). The DNA for the CDR3 is TGTGCCAGCTCACCCACAGGCAACAATCAGCCCCAGCATTTT. Encoded protein: CASSPTGNNQPQHF.